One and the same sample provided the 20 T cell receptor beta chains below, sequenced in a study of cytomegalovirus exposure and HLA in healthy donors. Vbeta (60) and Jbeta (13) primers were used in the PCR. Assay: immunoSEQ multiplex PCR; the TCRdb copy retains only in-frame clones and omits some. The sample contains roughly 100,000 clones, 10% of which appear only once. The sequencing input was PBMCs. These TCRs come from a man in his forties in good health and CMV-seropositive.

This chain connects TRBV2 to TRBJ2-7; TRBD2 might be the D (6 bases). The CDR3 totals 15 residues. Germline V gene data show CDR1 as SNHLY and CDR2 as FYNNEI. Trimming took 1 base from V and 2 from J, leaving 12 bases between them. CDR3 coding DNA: TGTGCCAGCAGTGAAGAACAGGACTACACCTACGAGCAGTACTTC. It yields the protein CASSEEQDYTYEQYF. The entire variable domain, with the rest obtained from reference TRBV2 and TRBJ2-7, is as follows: EPEVTQTPSHQVTQMGQEVILRCVPISNHLYFYWYRQILGQKVEFLVSFYNNEISEKSEIFDDQFSVERPDGSNFTLKIRSTKLEDSAMYFCASSEEQDYTYEQYFGPGTRLTVT.

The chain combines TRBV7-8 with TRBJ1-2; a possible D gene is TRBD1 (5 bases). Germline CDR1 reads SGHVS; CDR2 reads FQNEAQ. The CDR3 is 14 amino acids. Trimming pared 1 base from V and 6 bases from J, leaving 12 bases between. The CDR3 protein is CASSLEGVGNGYTF. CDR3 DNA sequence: TGTGCCAGCAGCTTAGAAGGGGTGGGGAATGGCTACACCTTC.

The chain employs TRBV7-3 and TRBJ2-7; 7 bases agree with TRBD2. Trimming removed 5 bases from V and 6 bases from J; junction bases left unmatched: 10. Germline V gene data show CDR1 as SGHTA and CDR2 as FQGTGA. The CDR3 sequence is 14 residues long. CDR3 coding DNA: TGTGCCAGCAGCGTTCTGGGTTCTAGCGGCGAGCAGTACTTC. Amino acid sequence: CASSVLGSSGEQYF. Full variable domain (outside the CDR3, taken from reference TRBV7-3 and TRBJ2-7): GAGVSQTPSNKVTEKGKYVELRCDPISGHTALYWYRQSLGQGPEFLIYFQGTGAADDSGLPNDRFFAVRPEGSVSTLKIQRTERGDSAVYLCASSVLGSSGEQYFGPGTRLTVT.

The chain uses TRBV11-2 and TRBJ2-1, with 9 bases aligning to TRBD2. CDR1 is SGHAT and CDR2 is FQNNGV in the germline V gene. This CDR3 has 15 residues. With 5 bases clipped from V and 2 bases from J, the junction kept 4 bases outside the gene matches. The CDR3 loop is CASSRLAATYNEQFF. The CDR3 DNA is TGTGCCAGCAGCCGACTAGCGGCGACCTACAATGAGCAGTTCTTC.

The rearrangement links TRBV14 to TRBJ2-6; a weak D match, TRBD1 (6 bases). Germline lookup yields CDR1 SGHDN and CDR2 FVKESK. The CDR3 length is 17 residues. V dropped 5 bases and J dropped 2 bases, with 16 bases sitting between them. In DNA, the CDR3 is TGTGCCAGCAGCTCGGGCGGTAACAGGGCTGGGGCCAACGTCCTGACTTTC. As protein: CASSSGGNRAGANVLTF. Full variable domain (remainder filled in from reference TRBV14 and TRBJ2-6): EAGVTQFPSHSVIEKGQTVTLRCDPISGHDNLYWYRRVMGKEIKFLLHFVKESKQDESGMPNNRFLAERTGGTYSTLKVQPAELEDSGVYFCASSSGGNRAGANVLTFGAGSRLTVL.

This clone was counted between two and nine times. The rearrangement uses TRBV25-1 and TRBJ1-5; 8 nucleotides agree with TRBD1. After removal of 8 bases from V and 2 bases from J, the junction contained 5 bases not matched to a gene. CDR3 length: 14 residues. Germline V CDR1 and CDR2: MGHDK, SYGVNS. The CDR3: CASSQGAGNQPQHF. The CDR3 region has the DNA TGTGCCAGCTCCCAGGGGGCAGGCAATCAGCCCCAGCATTTT.

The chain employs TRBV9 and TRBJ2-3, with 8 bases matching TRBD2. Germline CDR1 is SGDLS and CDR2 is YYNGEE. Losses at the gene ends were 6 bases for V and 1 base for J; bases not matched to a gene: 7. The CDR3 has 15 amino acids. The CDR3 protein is CASNHGGAGTDTQYF. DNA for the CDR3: TGTGCCAGCAACCACGGGGGGGCCGGCACAGATACGCAGTATTTT.

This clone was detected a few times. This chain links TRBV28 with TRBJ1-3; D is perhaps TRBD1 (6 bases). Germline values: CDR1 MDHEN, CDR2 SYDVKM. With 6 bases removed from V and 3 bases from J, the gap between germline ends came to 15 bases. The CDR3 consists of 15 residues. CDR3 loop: CASSTSGVDGNTIYF. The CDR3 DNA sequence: TGTGCCAGCAGCACCTCAGGGGTAGATGGAAACACCATATATTTT.

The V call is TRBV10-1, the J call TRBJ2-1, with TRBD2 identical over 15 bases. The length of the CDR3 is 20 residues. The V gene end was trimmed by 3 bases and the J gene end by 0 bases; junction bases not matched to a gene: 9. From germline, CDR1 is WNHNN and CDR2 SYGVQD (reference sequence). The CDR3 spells CASSESGLAGGYSSYNEQFF. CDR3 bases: TGCGCCAGCAGTGAATCGGGACTAGCGGGAGGCTACAGCTCCTACAATGAGCAGTTCTTC.

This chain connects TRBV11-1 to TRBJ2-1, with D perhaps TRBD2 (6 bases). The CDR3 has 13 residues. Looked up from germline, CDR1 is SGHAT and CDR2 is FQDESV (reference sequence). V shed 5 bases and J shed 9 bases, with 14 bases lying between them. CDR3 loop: CASSPDRGLEQFF. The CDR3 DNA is TGTGCCAGCAGCCCAGACCGGGGACTTGAGCAGTTCTTC. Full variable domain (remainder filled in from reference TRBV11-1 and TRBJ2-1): EAEVAQSPRYKITEKSQAVAFWCDPISGHATLYWYRQILGQGPELLVQFQDESVVDDSQLPKDRFSAERLKGVDSTLKIQPAELGDSAMYLCASSPDRGLEQFFGPGTRLTVL.

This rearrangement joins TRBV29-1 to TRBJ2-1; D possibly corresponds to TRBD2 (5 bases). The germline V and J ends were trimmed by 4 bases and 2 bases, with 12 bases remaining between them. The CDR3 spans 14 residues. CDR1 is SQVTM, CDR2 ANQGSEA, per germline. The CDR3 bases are TGCAGCGTTGGCCAGCGGCTTGCCTACAATGAGCAGTTCTTC. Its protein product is CSVGQRLAYNEQFF.

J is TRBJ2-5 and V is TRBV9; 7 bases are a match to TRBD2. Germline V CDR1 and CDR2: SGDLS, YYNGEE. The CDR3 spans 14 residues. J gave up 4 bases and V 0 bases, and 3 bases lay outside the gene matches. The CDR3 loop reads CASSVGSGGETQYF. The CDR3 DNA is TGTGCCAGCAGCGTAGGTTCGGGAGGAGAGACCCAGTACTTC.

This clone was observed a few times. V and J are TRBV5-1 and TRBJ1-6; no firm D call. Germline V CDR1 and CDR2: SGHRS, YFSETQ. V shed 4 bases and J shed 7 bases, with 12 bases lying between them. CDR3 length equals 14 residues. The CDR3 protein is CASSPQDKNSPLHF. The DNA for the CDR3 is TGCGCCAGCAGCCCACAAGACAAGAATTCACCCCTCCACTTT.

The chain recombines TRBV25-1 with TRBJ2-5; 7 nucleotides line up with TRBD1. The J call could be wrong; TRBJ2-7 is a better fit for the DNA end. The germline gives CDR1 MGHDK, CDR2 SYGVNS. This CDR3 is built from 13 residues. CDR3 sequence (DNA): TGTGCCACCACTGGGACAGACCTCTACGAGCAGTACTTC. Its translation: CATTGTDLYEQYF.

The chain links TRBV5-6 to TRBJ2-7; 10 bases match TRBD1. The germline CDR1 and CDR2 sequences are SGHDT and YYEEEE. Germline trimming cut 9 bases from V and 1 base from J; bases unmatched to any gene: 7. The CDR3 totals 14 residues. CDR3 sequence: CATAPGQGSYEQYF. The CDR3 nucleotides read TGTGCCACCGCCCCGGGACAGGGGTCCTACGAGCAGTACTTC.

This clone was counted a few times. The CDR3 is CASSPYRGIQPQHF. CDR3 nucleotides: TGCGCCAGCAGCCCTTACAGGGGGATTCAGCCCCAGCATTTT. The chain carries TRBV5-1 and TRBJ1-5; TRBD1 agrees at 8 bases. V was clipped by 4 bases and J by 6 bases; unmatched bases: 6. The CDR3 spans 14 residues. The germline CDR1 and CDR2 sequences are SGHRS and YFSETQ.

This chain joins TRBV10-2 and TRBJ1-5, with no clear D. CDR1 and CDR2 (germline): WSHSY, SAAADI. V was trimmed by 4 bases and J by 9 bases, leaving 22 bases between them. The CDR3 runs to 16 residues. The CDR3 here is CASSVGRDLAFGPQHF. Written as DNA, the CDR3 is TGCGCCAGCAGTGTCGGGAGGGATCTCGCTTTTGGGCCCCAGCATTTT.

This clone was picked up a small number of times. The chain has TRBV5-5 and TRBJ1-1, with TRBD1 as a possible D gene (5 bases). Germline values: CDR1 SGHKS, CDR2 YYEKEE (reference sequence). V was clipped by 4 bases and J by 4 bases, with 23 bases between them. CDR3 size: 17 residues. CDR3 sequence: CASSIGGGRWEATEAFF. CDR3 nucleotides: TGTGCCAGCAGCATTGGGGGGGGGAGGTGGGAGGCCACTGAAGCTTTCTTT.

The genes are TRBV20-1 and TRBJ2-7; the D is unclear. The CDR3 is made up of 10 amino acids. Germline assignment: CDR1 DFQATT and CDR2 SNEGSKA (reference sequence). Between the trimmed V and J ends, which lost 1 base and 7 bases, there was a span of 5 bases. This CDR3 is CSARVEEQYF. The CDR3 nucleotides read TGCAGTGCTAGAGTAGAGGAGCAGTACTTC.

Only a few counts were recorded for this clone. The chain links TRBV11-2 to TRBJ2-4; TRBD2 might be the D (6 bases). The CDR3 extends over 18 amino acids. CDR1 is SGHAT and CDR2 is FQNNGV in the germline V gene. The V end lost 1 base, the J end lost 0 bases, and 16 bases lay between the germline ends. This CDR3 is CASSLGRGGNKAKNIQYF. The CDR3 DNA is TGTGCCAGCAGCTTAGGGCGTGGGGGGAACAAAGCCAAAAACATTCAGTACTTC.